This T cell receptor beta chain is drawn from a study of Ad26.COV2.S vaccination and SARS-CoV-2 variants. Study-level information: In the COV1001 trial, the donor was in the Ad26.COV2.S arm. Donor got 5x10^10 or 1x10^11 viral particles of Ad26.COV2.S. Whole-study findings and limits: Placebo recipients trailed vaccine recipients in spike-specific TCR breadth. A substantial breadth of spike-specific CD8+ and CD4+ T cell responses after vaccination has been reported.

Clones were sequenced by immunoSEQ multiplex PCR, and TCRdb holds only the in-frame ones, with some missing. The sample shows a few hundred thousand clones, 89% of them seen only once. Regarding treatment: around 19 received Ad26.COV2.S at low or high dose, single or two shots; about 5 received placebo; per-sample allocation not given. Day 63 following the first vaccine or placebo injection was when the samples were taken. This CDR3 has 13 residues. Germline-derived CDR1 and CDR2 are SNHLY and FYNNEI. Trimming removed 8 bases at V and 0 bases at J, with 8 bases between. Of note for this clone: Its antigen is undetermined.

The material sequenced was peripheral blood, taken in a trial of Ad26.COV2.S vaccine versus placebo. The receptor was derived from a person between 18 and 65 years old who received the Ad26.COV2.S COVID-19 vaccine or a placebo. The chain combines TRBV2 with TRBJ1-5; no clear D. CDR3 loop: CASGRDSNQPQHF. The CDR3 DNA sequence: TGTGCCAGCGGCAGAGATAGCAATCAGCCCCAGCATTTT. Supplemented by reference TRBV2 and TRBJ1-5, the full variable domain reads EPEVTQTPSHQVTQMGQEVILRCVPISNHLYFYWYRQILGQKVEFLVSFYNNEISEKSEIFDDQFSVERPDGSNFTLKIRSTKLEDSAMYFCASGRDSNQPQHFGDGTRLSIL.